Following are 29 T cell receptor beta chains from one sample sequenced in a study of T cell repertoires in cytomegalovirus infection. TCRdb analysed the reads with MiXCR anew, one entry per CDR3 protein. The sample records 800,000 to 950,000 distinct CDR3 sequences, over 25% being singletons. These TCRs' antigens remain unknown. The source was cultured CD8+ T cells from PBMCs, collected from culture after CMV antigen stimulation. These TCRs come from a human donor in good health (CMV status not recorded). Some clones in this sample may be carry-over from other donors' samples.

This clonotype was seen only a few times. The CDR3 here is CASSPSGASYEQYV. The DNA for the CDR3 is TGTGCCAGCAGCCCCTCGGGAGCCAGCTACGAGCAGTACGTC. The chain combines TRBV27 with TRBJ2-7; a possible D gene is TRBD2 (6 bases). Between the trimmed V and J ends, which lost 6 bases and 3 bases, there was a span of 15 bases. Germline CDR1 is MNHEY and CDR2 is SMNVEV (reference sequence). The CDR3 covers 14 residues.

The sample holds many counts of this clonotype. The J gene is TRBJ1-2, the V gene TRBV7-9, with D uncertain. The germline V gene encodes CDR1 SEHNR and CDR2 FQNEAQ (reference sequence). The CDR3 is 12 residues long. The V and J ends lost 4 bases and 4 bases respectively, with 7 bases between them. The CDR3 loop is CASSSGSYGYTF. CDR3 nucleotides: TGTGCCAGCAGCTCCGGGAGCTATGGCTACACCTTC.

The chain links TRBV6-1 to TRBJ2-7; 8 bases agree with TRBD1. CDR3 length: 17 residues. Germline CDR1 MNHNS, CDR2 SASEGT. V lost 3 bases, J lost 0 bases, and 10 bases stayed unmatched. The DNA for the CDR3 is TGTGCCAGCAGTGAGCTATGGACAGGGACTTCCTCCTACGAGCAGTACGTC. Translating it yields CASSELWTGTSSYEQYV.

This chain joins TRBV10-3 and TRBJ2-7; weak D call: TRBD1 (6 bases). This CDR3 comprises 15 residues. Trimming took 3 bases from V and 7 from J, leaving 19 bases between them. Germline CDR1 and CDR2: ENHRY and SYGVKD. CDR3 in amino acids: CAISERRPRGEEQYF. The CDR3 DNA is TGTGCCATCAGTGAAAGGAGACCCAGGGGTGAAGAGCAGTACTTC.

This clonotype has a handful of counts. This chain links TRBV6-4 with TRBJ2-1; D unclear. Germline CDR1 reads MRHNA; CDR2 reads SNTAGT. V lost 6 bases and J lost 9, with 21 bases in between. The CDR3 has 15 amino acids. The CDR3 DNA reads as TGTGCCAGCAGAGGCCCTTCACCGCCATGCTTTGAGCAGTTCTTC. Its translation is CASRGPSPPCFEQFF.

The chain joins TRBV12-5 to TRBJ2-5; tentative D call: TRBD1 (5 bases). The V gene's germline CDR1 is LGHNT and CDR2 FRNRAP. The CDR3 length is 17 residues. The V end was cut by 0 bases, the J end by 4 bases, with 18 bases between. The DNA for the CDR3 is TGTGCTAGTGGTTTGGTCACCGACAGAGAATTACTAGAGACCCAGTACTTC. This gives the protein CASGLVTDRELLETQYF.

The chain joins TRBV12-3 or TRBV12-4 to TRBJ1-1; D possibly corresponds to TRBD1 (5 bases). The V end was cut by 5 bases, the J end by 1 base, with 11 bases between. This CDR3 has 14 residues. The CDR3 region is CASSPQGQNTEAFF. CDR3 coding DNA: TGTGCCAGCAGTCCCCAAGGACAGAACACTGAAGCTTTCTTT.

V and J are TRBV6-1 and TRBJ2-1; unclear D gene. The CDR3 extends over 14 amino acids. With 6 bases removed from V and 0 bases from J, the gap between germline ends came to 9 bases. Germline values: CDR1 MNHNS, CDR2 SASEGT. The CDR3 region is CASSRTDSYNEQFF. As DNA, the CDR3 is TGTGCCAGCAGCAGGACGGACTCCTACAATGAGCAGTTCTTC.

The rearrangement links TRBV29-1 to TRBJ2-3, with D perhaps given as TRBD1 or TRBD2 (5 bases each). V was clipped by 2 bases and J by 10 bases, with 16 bases between them. The CDR3 runs 13 residues. Looked up from germline, CDR1 is SQVTM and CDR2 is ANQGSEA. In DNA, the CDR3 is TGCAGCGTTGAACTAAGGGACCCCAGGGCGCAGTATTTT. It codes for CSVELRDPRAQYF.

The chain has TRBV12-5 and TRBJ1-2; 8 bases are a match to TRBD1. Germline V gives CDR1 LGHNT, CDR2 FRNRAP. The CDR3 runs 12 residues. V lost 5 bases to trimming and J lost 4 bases; unmatched junction nucleotides: 0. In nucleotides, the CDR3 is TGTGCTAGTGGTGACAGGGGCTATGGCTACACCTTC. Translation: CASGDRGYGYTF.

To note about this clonotype: A read error may produce the germline difference seen at one junction end. The V call is TRBV10-3, the J call TRBJ1-2; TRBD1 matches at 7 bases. Looked up from germline, CDR1 is ENHRY and CDR2 is SYGVKD. CDR3 length: 14 residues. The CDR3 here is CAVSERGLSYGYTF. The CDR3 DNA sequence: TGTGCCGTCAGTGAAAGGGGGCTGAGCTATGGCTACACCTTC.

Only a few counts were recorded for this clonotype. The chain carries TRBV7-2 and TRBJ2-7; no firm D call. Germline V gives CDR1 SGHTA, CDR2 FQGNSA. V lost 4 bases and J 6 bases, leaving 7 bases between the germline ends. The CDR3 consists of 11 residues. CDR3 region: CASSSVVEQYF. The CDR3 DNA reads TGTGCCAGCAGCTCGGTGGTCGAGCAGTACTTC.

The chain has TRBV20-1 and TRBJ2-5; no firm D call. The CDR3 length is 18 residues. Trimming removed 0 bases from V and 1 base from J, with 21 bases in between. CDR1 is DFQATT and CDR2 is SNEGSKA in the germline V gene (reference sequence). The CDR3 loop is CSARDRAKGRPLQETQYF. CDR3 DNA sequence: TGCAGTGCTAGAGATAGGGCAAAGGGCAGGCCGCTCCAAGAGACCCAGTACTTC.

The chain is built from TRBV6-5 and TRBJ1-4, with D unclear. The CDR3 length is 15 residues. V lost 5 bases and J 4 bases, leaving 14 bases between the germline ends. CDR1 is MNHEY and CDR2 is SVGAGI in the germline V gene. CDR3 coding DNA: TGTGCCAGCAGTCCAGCTCGGGCCCGTAATGAAAAACTGTTTTTT. Translation gives CASSPARARNEKLFF.

This clonotype has a handful of counts. V usage is TRBV12-3 or TRBV12-4 and J usage is TRBJ2-2; D uncertain. V lost 3 bases and J 9 bases, leaving 11 bases between the germline ends. CDR3 length: 13 residues. CDR3: CASSLDPDRELFF. As DNA, the CDR3 is TGTGCCAGCAGTTTGGACCCTGACCGGGAGCTGTTTTTT.

This clonotype was seen only a few times. The chain recombines TRBV6-2 or TRBV6-3 with TRBJ1-6; 10 bases line up with TRBD1. Germline V gene sequence: CDR1 MNHEY, CDR2 SVGEGT. The CDR3 extends over 16 amino acids. Unmatched junction bases numbered 6, after V lost 2 bases and J lost 8 bases. In DNA form, the CDR3 reads TGTGCCAGCAGTTACAGGGACAGGGGTTCGGATTCACCCCTCCACTTT. It specifies CASSYRDRGSDSPLHF.

On this clonotype: Because the CDR3's place on the DNA is in doubt, the DNA is left out and the CDR3 is given as listed by TCRdb. The gene calls are TRBV27 and TRBJ1-1. The CDR3 is 14 residues long, counting both termini. The germline V gene has CDR1 MNHEY and CDR2 SMNVEV (reference sequence). CDR3 amino acids: CASSSSGRVIEAFF.

This clonotype was seen more than once but under ten times. The chain is built from TRBV4-1 and TRBJ2-2, with D tentatively TRBD2 (5 bases). Germline-derived CDR1 and CDR2 are MGHRA and YSYEKL. CDR3 length: 14 amino acids. The V end was cut by 1 base, the J end by 3 bases, with 6 bases between. CDR3 in DNA: TGCGCCAGCAGCCAAGGGCGGGACACCGGGGAGCTGTTTTTT. Translation: CASSQGRDTGELFF.

The CDR3 bases are TGTGCCAGCAGTTACCGGGACAGGGGAGATTCACCCCTCCACTTT. Translation: CASSYRDRGDSPLHF. This chain joins TRBV6-5 and TRBJ1-6, with 10 bases identical to TRBD1. This CDR3 is 15 amino acids long. V was pared by 2 bases and J by 8 bases, with 3 bases of the junction left unmatched. The germline V gene has CDR1 MNHEY and CDR2 SVGAGI.

The V gene is TRBV9, the J gene TRBJ1-2, with D possibly matching TRBD1 (6 bases). The CDR3 is made up of 13 amino acids. Germline V gives CDR1 SGDLS, CDR2 YYNGEE. V gave up 3 bases and J gave up 5 bases, with 11 bases separating them. Here the CDR3 reads CASSAGVGYGYTF. In DNA, the CDR3 is TGTGCCAGCAGCGCAGGGGTGGGGTATGGCTACACCTTC.

The chain joins TRBV4-3 to TRBJ1-1; TRBD1 matches 12 bases. CDR3 size: 17 residues. Looked up from germline, CDR1 is LGHNA and CDR2 is YSLEER. V gave up 4 bases and J gave up 0 bases; unmatched junction bases: 6. The CDR3 spells CASSPQGQGALNTEAFF. CDR3 in DNA: TGCGCCAGCAGCCCTCAGGGACAGGGGGCTCTGAACACTGAAGCTTTCTTT.

This clonotype has just a few counts. The V call is TRBV28, the J call TRBJ1-1; 7 bases agree with TRBD1. This CDR3 spans 14 amino acids. V lost 6 bases, J lost 1 base, and 5 bases stayed unmatched. Germline assignment: CDR1 MDHEN and CDR2 SYDVKM. The CDR3 is CASRRGGTNTEAFF. In DNA form, the CDR3 reads TGTGCCAGCAGGCGAGGGGGCACGAACACTGAAGCTTTCTTT.

The CDR3 DNA reads TGTGCCACCAGTGAAGGGACAGACAGATTTAATGAGCAGTTCTTC. Its translation is CATSEGTDRFNEQFF. The rearrangement joins TRBV24-1 to TRBJ2-1; the match to TRBD1 covers 7 bases. Looked up from germline, CDR1 is KGHDR and CDR2 is SFDVKD. This CDR3 comprises 15 residues. J gave up 7 bases and V 4 bases, and 9 bases lay outside the gene matches.

The chain couples TRBV6-1 to TRBJ2-7; D is ambiguous. Germline-derived CDR1 and CDR2 are MNHNS and SASEGT. CDR3 length: 14 residues. V was cut by 1 base and J by 2 bases, with 9 bases left in between. CDR3 residues: CASSEGLIAYEQYV. CDR3 bases: TGTGCCAGCAGTGAAGGGCTGATAGCCTACGAGCAGTACGTC.

The chain carries TRBV2 and TRBJ2-3; the D is unclear. The CDR3 is 12 residues long. Germline V gene sequence: CDR1 SNHLY, CDR2 FYNNEI. V was clipped by 4 bases and J by 6 bases, with 8 bases between them. The DNA for the CDR3 is TGTGCCAGCAGTGCGTGGTGGGATACGCAGTATTTT. Translated: CASSAWWDTQYF.

The rearrangement links TRBV6-1 to TRBJ1-1, with D perhaps TRBD1 (5 bases). This CDR3 contains 14 residues. Germline CDR1 is MNHNS and CDR2 is SASEGT. V shed 9 bases and J shed 2 bases, with 16 bases lying between them. CDR3 DNA sequence: TGTGCCAGTAGCGATACCAGGGAAAACACTGAAGCTTTCTTT. Its protein product is CASSDTRENTEAFF.

This clonotype appeared a few times. The gene calls are TRBV7-9 and TRBJ2-6, with unresolved D. Germline V gene data show CDR1 as SEHNR and CDR2 as FQNEAQ (reference sequence). Trimming removed 7 bases from V and 0 bases from J, with 10 bases in between. The CDR3 has 15 amino acids. This chain's CDR3 is CASTPRASGANVLTF. CDR3 nucleotides: TGTGCCAGCACCCCACGGGCCTCTGGGGCCAACGTCCTGACTTTC. Complete variable domain (other parts from reference TRBV7-9 and TRBJ2-6): DTGVSQNPRHKITKRGQNVTFRCDPISEHNRLYWYRQTLGQGPEFLTYFQNEAQLEKSRLLSDRFSAERPKGSFSTLEIQRTEQGDSAMYLCASTPRASGANVLTFGAGSRLTVL.

This clonotype was detected many times. V usage is TRBV7-9 and J usage is TRBJ2-3; 9 bases align to TRBD2. J gave up 5 bases and V 5 bases, and 8 bases lay outside the gene matches. The CDR3 is 15 amino acids. Germline values: CDR1 SEHNR, CDR2 FQNEAQ (reference sequence). CDR3 sequence reads: CASSRVAGGQDTQYF. Written as DNA, the CDR3 is TGTGCCAGCAGCCGCGTGGCGGGGGGGCAAGATACGCAGTATTTT.

This clonotype was seen ten or more times. The chain couples TRBV7-6 to TRBJ2-1; D tentatively reads TRBD1 or TRBD2 (5 bases each). The V end was cut by 7 bases, the J end by 8 bases, with 18 bases between. CDR3 length: 14 residues. The germline V gene has CDR1 SGHVS and CDR2 FNYEAQ. CDR3 bases: TGTGCCAGCACCCCCCCGGGACGTTACGATGAGCAGTTCTTC. It translates to CASTPPGRYDEQFF.